This TCR beta chain came from a study of T cells in Graves' hyperthyroidism and ophthalmopathy. Amplified TCR beta CDR3 regions derived from RNA transcripts. The TCR CDR3 first-round RT-PCR relied on the HTBI primer set. TCRdb re-called the multiplex PCR reads through MiXCR, storing one row per CDR3 protein. The sample has roughly 380,000 distinct CDR3 sequences, 15% to 20% seen once. This clonotype was counted ten times or more. A NOSPECS grade of at least 4, a Clinical Activity Score of at least 3 and duration under 3 months were recorded in ophthalmopathy patients. In germline, CDR1 is SGDLS, CDR2 YYNGEE. The CDR3 is made up of 17 amino acids. V was trimmed by 2 bases and J by 6 bases, leaving 20 bases between them.

The sample comprised blood. The chain combines TRBV9 with TRBJ2-2, with D maybe TRBD1 (5 bases). The clonotype was recovered from a middle-aged woman with Graves' ophthalmopathy. Here the CDR3 reads CASSVNLAGSISGELFF. CDR3 coding DNA: TGTGCCAGCAGCGTTAATTTAGCAGGGTCAATCTCCGGGGAGCTGTTTTTT.